This is a list of T cell receptor beta chains from one sample in a study of Ad26.COV2.S vaccination and SARS-CoV-2 variants. Repertoires were generated with immunoSEQ multiplex PCR, while TCRdb's copy carries only in-frame clones and drops some. This table has 440,000 or so clones, 80% to 95% appearing once. The source was peripheral blood, collected in a trial of Ad26.COV2.S vaccine versus placebo. These receptors came from a person between 18 and 65 years old who received the Ad26.COV2.S COVID-19 vaccine or a placebo. Each CDR3 is given with its conserved first and last residue. A D gene is named only where the DNA matches it firmly. The size of a clone is reported for some rows only, either as once, few or many, or as a class for expanded clones.

TRBV24-1	.	TRBJ1-2	.	CATSDSRGLGGYTF	TGTGCCACCAGTGATTCCCGGGGCCTTGGCGGCTACACCTTC
TRBV28	.	TRBJ2-2	TRBD1	CASSLPGQGVTGELFF	TGTGCCAGCAGTCTTCCGGGACAGGGAGTTACAGGGGAGCTGTTTTTT
TRBV29-1	.	TRBJ2-4	.	CSVEGAAKNIQYF	TGCAGCGTTGAAGGTGCCGCCAAAAACATTCAGTACTTC
TRBV13	.	TRBJ1-2	.	CASSSGGRYGYTF	TGTGCCAGCAGCTCGGGGGGCAGGTATGGCTACACCTTC
TRBV2	.	TRBJ1-3	TRBD1	CASSMGTGVGPGNTIYF	TGTGCCAGCAGTATGGGGACAGGGGTCGGACCTGGAAACACCATATATTTT
TRBV19	once	TRBJ2-1	TRBD2	CASRGLAGVSYNEQFF	TGTGCCAGTAGAGGACTAGCGGGAGTAAGCTACAATGAGCAGTTCTTC
TRBV5-6	.	TRBJ1-1	.	CASSGIKTGNTEAFF	TGTGCCAGCAGCGGAATTAAAACGGGAAACACTGAAGCTTTCTTT
TRBV7-3	.	TRBJ2-3	TRBD2	CASSLTGLAGPDTQYF	TGTGCCAGCAGCTTAACGGGGCTAGCGGGACCAGATACGCAGTATTTT
TRBV20-1	.	TRBJ2-5	TRBD2	CSASPLAGVGETQYF	TGCAGTGCTAGTCCTCTAGCGGGAGTTGGGGAGACCCAGTACTTC
TRBV19	.	TRBJ2-7	TRBD2	CASSILPGLAAYEQYF	TGTGCCAGTAGTATCTTGCCGGGACTAGCGGCGTACGAGCAGTACTTC
TRBV5-6	few	TRBJ2-3	.	CASSLRQDDRGQYF	TGTGCCAGCAGCTTGAGGCAGGACGATCGGGGGCAGTATTTT
TRBV9	.	TRBJ2-7	TRBD1	CASSEGQGIVKEQYF	TGTGCCAGCAGCGAGGGACAGGGGATTGTTAAAGAGCAGTACTTC
TRBV11-2	.	TRBJ2-5	.	CASSQQGGRETQYF	TGTGCCAGCAGCCAGCAAGGAGGTCGGGAGACCCAGTACTTC
TRBV3-1/TRBV3-2	.	TRBJ2-3	.	CASRHTDTQYF	TGTGCCAGCAGACACACAGATACGCAGTATTTT
TRBV20-1	.	TRBJ2-3	.	CSAPRGVTQYF	TGCAGTGCCCCGAGGGGGGTTACGCAGTATTTT
TRBV5-1	.	TRBJ1-2	.	CASSLGLEDPHYGYTF	TGCGCCAGCAGCTTGGGATTAGAAGATCCTCACTATGGCTACACCTTC
TRBV7-3	.	TRBJ2-7	.	CASSLTGRVGEQYF	TGTGCCAGCAGCTTAACGGGACGTGTAGGCGAGCAGTACTTC
TRBV4-2	few	TRBJ2-7	TRBD2	CASSQDQETSGSSYEQYF	TGTGCCAGCAGCCAAGACCAGGAGACTAGCGGGAGCTCCTACGAGCAGTACTTC
TRBV28	.	TRBJ2-3	.	CASSPPYRAGSPDTQYF	TGTGCCAGCAGTCCCCCCTACCGGGCCGGGAGTCCAGATACGCAGTATTTT
TRBV4-2	.	TRBJ2-7	.	CASSHSNSGAEQYF	TGTGCCAGCAGCCACTCAAACTCGGGTGCCGAGCAGTACTTC
TRBV29-1	.	TRBJ1-2	.	CSVDLDSPANYGYTF	TGCAGCGTTGATCTTGACAGCCCTGCTAACTATGGCTACACCTTC
TRBV6-5	.	TRBJ1-2	TRBD1	CASSYRPGGYGYTF	TGTGCCAGCAGTTACCGACCAGGGGGCTATGGCTACACCTTC
TRBV10-3	.	TRBJ2-5	.	CAISDSSGEETQYF	TGTGCCATCAGTGACTCCTCGGGAGAAGAGACCCAGTACTTC